These T cell receptor beta chains were read from a single sample in a study of T cell repertoires in ileal Crohn's disease. This table comes from immunoSEQ multiplex PCR, and its TCRdb copy is limited to in-frame clones, with some not included. Of 5,000 or so clones in the sample, approximately 80% were seen once. Sequencing was performed on ileal tissue. The receptors were gathered from an adult with Crohn's disease. Both conserved end residues are part of each CDR3. A D gene is named only where the DNA matches it firmly. The size of a clone is reported for some rows only, either as once, few or many, or as a class for expanded clones.

abundance: few
v_gene: TRBV6-1
d_gene: .
j_gene: TRBJ2-3
CDR3nt: TGTGCCAGCAGTGAAAACCCTACTAGCACAGATACGCAGTATTTT
CDR3aa: CASSENPTSTDTQYF

abundance: .
v_gene: TRBV19
d_gene: TRBD1
j_gene: TRBJ2-7
CDR3nt: TGTGCCAGTAGTCCGGGACAGGCGGAGCAGTACTTC
CDR3aa: CASSPGQAEQYF

abundance: .
v_gene: TRBV7-9
d_gene: .
j_gene: TRBJ1-3
CDR3nt: TGTGCCAGCACCTCGTCCACCCGAGACTCTGGAAACACCATATATTTT
CDR3aa: CASTSSTRDSGNTIYF

abundance: .
v_gene: TRBV10-3
d_gene: TRBD1
j_gene: TRBJ2-7
CDR3nt: TGTGCCATCATGACAGGGAAGAGCGAGCAGTACTTC
CDR3aa: CAIMTGKSEQYF

abundance: .
v_gene: TRBV7-8
d_gene: .
j_gene: TRBJ2-1
CDR3nt: TGTGCCAGCAGCTTAAGGTCGGGACTCCAGGGAAATGAGCAGTTCTTC
CDR3aa: CASSLRSGLQGNEQFF

abundance: few
v_gene: TRBV18
d_gene: .
j_gene: TRBJ1-5
CDR3nt: TGTGCCAGTTCACAGGGAGGGGACAATCAGCCCCAGCATTTT
CDR3aa: CASSQGGDNQPQHF

abundance: .
v_gene: TRBV6-5
d_gene: TRBD1
j_gene: TRBJ1-6
CDR3nt: TGTGCCAGCAGTTACTCGAGACAGGGAGTTCCACCCCTCCACTTT
CDR3aa: CASSYSRQGVPPLHF

abundance: .
v_gene: TRBV30
d_gene: .
j_gene: TRBJ2-5
CDR3nt: TGTGCCTGGAGTGTACTGGAGACCCAGTACTTC
CDR3aa: CAWSVLETQYF

abundance: .
v_gene: TRBV19
d_gene: .
j_gene: TRBJ2-2
CDR3nt: TGTGCCAGTAGTATAAACGGTGGTGCCGGGGAGCTGTTTTTT
CDR3aa: CASSINGGAGELFF

abundance: .
v_gene: TRBV19
d_gene: TRBD1
j_gene: TRBJ2-7
CDR3nt: TGTGCCAGTAGTATAGGACAGGGGACCCACTACGAGCAGTACTTC
CDR3aa: CASSIGQGTHYEQYF

abundance: .
v_gene: TRBV19
d_gene: .
j_gene: TRBJ2-2
CDR3nt: TGTGCCAGTAGTCCCGAGGGTGGCTACACCGGGGAGCTGTTTTTT
CDR3aa: CASSPEGGYTGELFF

abundance: .
v_gene: TRBV30
d_gene: TRBD1
j_gene: TRBJ2-5
CDR3nt: TGTGCCCGGTGGGGACAGGGGGAAGAGACCCAGTACTTC
CDR3aa: CARWGQGEETQYF

abundance: .
v_gene: TRBV10-3
d_gene: .
j_gene: TRBJ2-2
CDR3nt: TGTGCCATCAGTGAGGACGGCAGGGGACGGGGCACCGGGGAGCTGTTTTTT
CDR3aa: CAISEDGRGRGTGELFF

abundance: .
v_gene: TRBV5-5
d_gene: .
j_gene: TRBJ1-1
CDR3nt: TGTGCCAGCAGCTTGGGGGCCGGCGCTGAAGCTTTCTTT
CDR3aa: CASSLGAGAEAFF

abundance: few
v_gene: TRBV20-1
d_gene: .
j_gene: TRBJ2-1
CDR3nt: TGCAGTGCTAGCTGGCTAGCGATGAAGTTCTTC
CDR3aa: CSASWLAMKFF

abundance: few
v_gene: TRBV10-3
d_gene: TRBD1
j_gene: TRBJ2-1
CDR3nt: TGTGCCATCAGTGACTCTATGGCAGGGGGAACGAATGAGCAGTTCTTC
CDR3aa: CAISDSMAGGTNEQFF

abundance: once
v_gene: TRBV6-1
d_gene: .
j_gene: TRBJ1-4
CDR3nt: TGTGCCAGCAGTGAAGCGCAGGGGATAGGGGAAAAACTGTTTTTT
CDR3aa: CASSEAQGIGEKLFF

abundance: .
v_gene: TRBV6-1
d_gene: .
j_gene: TRBJ1-5
CDR3nt: TGTGCCAGCAGTGAAGGCGATCAGCCCCAGCATTTT
CDR3aa: CASSEGDQPQHF

abundance: .
v_gene: TRBV5-5
d_gene: .
j_gene: TRBJ1-2
CDR3nt: TGTGCCAGCGCTGCGGCCATCGCTAACTATGGCTACACCTTC
CDR3aa: CASAAAIANYGYTF

abundance: once
v_gene: TRBV27
d_gene: TRBD2
j_gene: TRBJ2-3
CDR3nt: TGTGCCAGCAGTTTACCGCCCTCTTTCGGGGGGACAGATACGCAGTATTTT
CDR3aa: CASSLPPSFGGTDTQYF

abundance: .
v_gene: TRBV6-4
d_gene: .
j_gene: TRBJ2-3
CDR3nt: TGTGCCAGCAGTGAACAGGGAGGGGGCACAGATACGCAGTATTTT
CDR3aa: CASSEQGGGTDTQYF

abundance: .
v_gene: TRBV7-3
d_gene: TRBD2
j_gene: TRBJ2-3
CDR3nt: TGTGCCAGCAGCTTACGAGGGAGGGCGGATACGCAGTATTTT
CDR3aa: CASSLRGRADTQYF

abundance: .
v_gene: TRBV27
d_gene: TRBD2
j_gene: TRBJ2-5
CDR3nt: TGTGCCAGCAGTTTATCGATGGGACTAGCGTTAGAGACCCAGTACTTC
CDR3aa: CASSLSMGLALETQYF

abundance: .
v_gene: TRBV4-1
d_gene: .
j_gene: TRBJ1-6
CDR3nt: TGCGCCAGCAGCCAAGTCTTAGATTCACCCCTCCACTTT
CDR3aa: CASSQVLDSPLHF

abundance: few
v_gene: TRBV7-3
d_gene: TRBD2
j_gene: TRBJ2-1
CDR3nt: TGTGCCAGCAGCTTAACGGCTAGCGGGGGGGTCGTGGATGAGCAGTTCTTC
CDR3aa: CASSLTASGGVVDEQFF

abundance: .
v_gene: TRBV5-1
d_gene: TRBD2
j_gene: TRBJ2-5
CDR3nt: TGCGCCAGCAGCTACGGACTAGCGGGGGGGGAGACCCAGTACTTC
CDR3aa: CASSYGLAGGETQYF

abundance: .
v_gene: TRBV6-1
d_gene: TRBD1
j_gene: TRBJ1-2
CDR3nt: TGTGCCAGCACCCTGGACAGGGTGTTTGCCTATGGCTACACCTTC
CDR3aa: CASTLDRVFAYGYTF

abundance: .
v_gene: TRBV7-8
d_gene: TRBD2
j_gene: TRBJ2-1
CDR3nt: TGTGCCAGCAGCGCAAGACTAGCGGGGGGGCCGGTAGGTCGGAATGAGCAGTTCTTC
CDR3aa: CASSARLAGGPVGRNEQFF

abundance: .
v_gene: TRBV6-1
d_gene: .
j_gene: TRBJ2-6
CDR3nt: TGTGCCAGCAGTGGACTGACAGGCCCTTCTGGGGCCAACGTCCTGACTTTC
CDR3aa: CASSGLTGPSGANVLTF

abundance: .
v_gene: TRBV5-1
d_gene: TRBD2
j_gene: TRBJ2-2
CDR3nt: TGCGCCACCCGACTAGCGGGGGGGAACACCGGGGAGCTGTTTTTT
CDR3aa: CATRLAGGNTGELFF

abundance: .
v_gene: TRBV11-2
d_gene: .
j_gene: TRBJ2-5
CDR3nt: TGTGCCAGCAGCTTAGATCGGGGTGGGGGGGCCGGTAAGACCCAGTACTTC
CDR3aa: CASSLDRGGGAGKTQYF

abundance: .
v_gene: TRBV10-2
d_gene: TRBD2
j_gene: TRBJ2-1
CDR3nt: TGCGCCACCCGAATGGCGACTAGCGGGGGGGGTGAGCAGTTCTTC
CDR3aa: CATRMATSGGGEQFF

abundance: .
v_gene: TRBV5-1
d_gene: .
j_gene: TRBJ2-2
CDR3nt: TGCGCCAGCAGCGGGGGGACGGACACCGGGGAGCTGTTTTTT
CDR3aa: CASSGGTDTGELFF

abundance: .
v_gene: TRBV4-1
d_gene: .
j_gene: TRBJ2-1
CDR3nt: TGCGCCAGCAGCCAGACCCGAACAGGGAACTCCTACAATGAGCAGTTCTTC
CDR3aa: CASSQTRTGNSYNEQFF

abundance: .
v_gene: TRBV28
d_gene: .
j_gene: TRBJ1-2
CDR3nt: TGTGCCAGCAGTTACAGGGAAGGTGGCTACACCTTC
CDR3aa: CASSYREGGYTF

abundance: .
v_gene: TRBV10-3
d_gene: TRBD1
j_gene: TRBJ2-7
CDR3nt: TGTGCCGCCACTGGGACAGGGGTTTCCCAGGGGGAGCAGTACTTC
CDR3aa: CAATGTGVSQGEQYF

abundance: .
v_gene: TRBV5-1
d_gene: .
j_gene: TRBJ2-4
CDR3nt: TGCGCCAGCAGCTCAGACATAGCCAAAAACATTCAGTACTTC
CDR3aa: CASSSDIAKNIQYF

abundance: .
v_gene: TRBV5-4
d_gene: .
j_gene: TRBJ2-3
CDR3nt: TGTGCCAGCAGCTTGAAGGGGCCGCATACAGATACGCAGTATTTT
CDR3aa: CASSLKGPHTDTQYF

abundance: .
v_gene: TRBV9
d_gene: TRBD1
j_gene: TRBJ2-1
CDR3nt: TGTGCCAGCAGCGTCCAAGGACAGGGGACCTACAATGAGCAGTTCTTC
CDR3aa: CASSVQGQGTYNEQFF

abundance: few
v_gene: TRBV5-1
d_gene: TRBD1
j_gene: TRBJ2-2
CDR3nt: TGCGCCAGCAGCCTTGAATCAGGGGGCGCGAACACCGGGGAGCTGTTTTTT
CDR3aa: CASSLESGGANTGELFF

abundance: .
v_gene: TRBV6-5
d_gene: TRBD1
j_gene: TRBJ1-1
CDR3nt: TGTGCCAGCAGTGTACAGGGGTACGGGACTGAAGCTTTCTTT
CDR3aa: CASSVQGYGTEAFF

abundance: .
v_gene: TRBV11-2
d_gene: .
j_gene: TRBJ1-3
CDR3nt: TGTGCCAGCAGCCCCCCAAATACGGGAGTCTTCGCTGGAAACACCATATATTTT
CDR3aa: CASSPPNTGVFAGNTIYF

abundance: .
v_gene: TRBV6-1
d_gene: .
j_gene: TRBJ2-7
CDR3nt: TGTGCCAGCAGTGGGACAGAGAGAGACGAGCAGTACTTC
CDR3aa: CASSGTERDEQYF

abundance: .
v_gene: TRBV7-8
d_gene: .
j_gene: TRBJ1-1
CDR3nt: TGTGCCAGCAGCTTAGCAGCAGGGCGTTCGGCTTTCTTT
CDR3aa: CASSLAAGRSAFF

abundance: .
v_gene: TRBV19
d_gene: .
j_gene: TRBJ1-2
CDR3nt: TGTGCCAGTAGTATGCGGGGACCCCCGGGAGCTAACTATGGCTACACCTTC
CDR3aa: CASSMRGPPGANYGYTF

abundance: .
v_gene: TRBV28
d_gene: .
j_gene: TRBJ2-7
CDR3nt: TGTGCCAGCAGCCCCGCCTACGAGCAGTACTTC
CDR3aa: CASSPAYEQYF

abundance: .
v_gene: TRBV14
d_gene: .
j_gene: TRBJ2-1
CDR3nt: TGTGCCAGCAGCCAAGATTCGCGTGAGCAGTTCTTC
CDR3aa: CASSQDSREQFF

abundance: .
v_gene: TRBV11-2
d_gene: TRBD1
j_gene: TRBJ2-7
CDR3nt: TGTGCCGGCAGCTCTAGACAGGGACAATCCTACGAGCAGTACTTC
CDR3aa: CAGSSRQGQSYEQYF

abundance: .
v_gene: TRBV29-1
d_gene: .
j_gene: TRBJ1-1
CDR3nt: TGCAGCGTTCAGAACACTGAAGCTTTCTTT
CDR3aa: CSVQNTEAFF

abundance: .
v_gene: TRBV30
d_gene: .
j_gene: TRBJ1-1
CDR3nt: TGTGCCTGGAATCCCGGGACTTACACTGAAGCTTTCTTT
CDR3aa: CAWNPGTYTEAFF